Given below is one T cell receptor beta chain in context. Its specificity is unknown. CDR3 length equals 13 residues. Germline V CDR1 and CDR2: LNHDA, SQIVND (reference sequence). V trimming: 6 bases; J trimming: 4 bases; junction bases outside the gene matches: 2. The sample is drawn from a study of T cell responses to AZD1222 COVID-19 vaccine. About the study: Investigators merged groups given second doses at roughly 4 or roughly 12 weeks.

Overall study findings and caveats: A reported finding is that nearly half of spike-specific TCRs target unmutated variant regions.

The table came from immunoSEQ multiplex PCR; TCRdb's copy has only in-frame clones and leaves some out. The sample lists around 190,000 clones; 88% were seen once. This chain uses TRBV19 with TRBJ1-1; 10 nucleotides agree with TRBD1. The clonotype comes from an adult in good health. Sequenced material: peripheral blood, taken on day 0 of AZD1222 vaccination. The CDR3 nucleotides read TGTGCCAGTAGGAGGACAGGGGGCACTGAAGCTTTCTTT. This encodes CASRRTGGTEAFF.